The present T cell receptor (beta chain) was sequenced within a study of cytomegalovirus exposure and HLA in healthy donors. Study conclusions and caveats: Subsequent analysis of the roughly 120 validation repertoires found a tendency for first-cohort TCR clusters to co-occur. Among TCR sequences, most were rare, though some public TCRs appeared in many donors. Cytomegalovirus-associated status was assigned to 150 to 200 TCR beta chains.

The CDR3 length is 15 residues. Germline V gene lookup returns CDR1 SGHTA and CDR2 FQGNSA. V lost 5 bases to trimming and J lost 3 bases; unmatched junction nucleotides: 6. Comment on this clone: What it binds is not known.

Measured with immunoSEQ multiplex PCR; TCRdb has only the in-frame clones, and not every one. This sample has some 160,000 clones, with 70% to 90% found just once. Separate from the approximately 700-subject first cohort was the approximately 110-subject validation cohort, to which the donors belonged. The receptor's source is a man aged 18 to 29 in good health and CMV-seronegative. This chain uses TRBV7-2 with TRBJ2-7; 11 bases agree with TRBD2. The sequencing sample was made of PBMCs. The DNA for the CDR3 is TGTGCCAGCAGCGAAACTAGCGGGGGAAGCTACGAGCAGTACGTC. Translation gives CASSETSGGSYEQYV.